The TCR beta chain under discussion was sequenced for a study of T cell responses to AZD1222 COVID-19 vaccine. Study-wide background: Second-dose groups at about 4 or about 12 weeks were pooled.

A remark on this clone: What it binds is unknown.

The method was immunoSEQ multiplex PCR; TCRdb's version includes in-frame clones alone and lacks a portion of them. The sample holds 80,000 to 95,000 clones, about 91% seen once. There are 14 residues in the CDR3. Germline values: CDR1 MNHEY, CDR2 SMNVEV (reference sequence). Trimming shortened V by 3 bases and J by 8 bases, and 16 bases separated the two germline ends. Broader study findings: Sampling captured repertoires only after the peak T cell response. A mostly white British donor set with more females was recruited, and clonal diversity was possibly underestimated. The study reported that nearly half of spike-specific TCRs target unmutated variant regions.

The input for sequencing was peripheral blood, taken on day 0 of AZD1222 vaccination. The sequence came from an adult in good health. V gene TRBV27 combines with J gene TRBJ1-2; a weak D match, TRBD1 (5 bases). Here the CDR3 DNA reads TGTGCCAGCAGTTTCCGGGACGCCCACGGGGGCTACACCTTC. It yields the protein CASSFRDAHGGYTF.